This T cell receptor beta chain was sequenced in a study of early T cells in non-severe SARS-CoV-2 infection. The overall study: Sequencing of unsorted whole blood was done on bulk RNA, leaving chains unpaired.

Regarding the study as a whole: Anti-spike CD8 responses were favored in VDJdb matching, and private and CD4 specificities were missed.

This CDR3 spans 15 amino acids. CDR1 and CDR2 from the germline V gene are MRHNA and SNTAGT. Between the trimmed V and J ends, which lost 2 bases and 5 bases, there was a span of 14 bases. Many counts were recorded for this clonotype. Its antigen is undetermined. Individual cDNA molecules received unique molecular identifiers. TCRdb re-analysed the 5' RACE reads in MiXCR, keeping a single row per CDR3 protein. The sample comprises tens of thousands of distinct CDR3 sequences, more than 15% of which are singletons, and over 8% rests with the top ten. This TCR was sampled from an adult who was a healthcare worker with PCR-confirmed SARS-CoV-2 infection or an uninfected control (not recorded which). This material consisted of whole blood, taken at baseline. This rearrangement joins TRBV6-4 to TRBJ2-3; D is perhaps TRBD1 or TRBD2 (6 bases each). The CDR3 DNA reads as TGTGCCAGCAGTGACAAGTTCGAGGGGGGAGATACGCAGTATTTT. Protein: CASSDKFEGGDTQYF.